Each of the 22 T cell receptor beta chains below was sequenced from the same sample in a study of regulatory T cells in long-lasting Graves disease. iRepertoire HTBI primers and Arm-PCR of CDR3 regions built TCR beta libraries. TCRdb reprocessed the multiplex PCR reads with MiXCR, giving one entry per CDR3 protein. The data show a few hundred thousand distinct CDR3 sequences, 22% seen once. Time point in this sample: persistent/refractory GD, antithyroid drugs over 5 years with positive TRAb. Researchers made the TCR library from RNA that was extracted from PBMCs. Sequencing was performed on peripheral blood mononuclear cells (PBMCs), taken when the disease was refractory, from a patient treated with antithyroid drugs. The receptors were gathered from a female donor with Graves disease.

V and J are TRBV7-9 and TRBJ2-7; 9 bases are shared with TRBD2. Trimming cost V 4 bases and J 7 bases; bases outside gene matches: 14. The CDR3 length is 16 residues. Germline values: CDR1 SEHNR, CDR2 FQNEAQ (reference sequence). The CDR3 region has the DNA TGTGCCAGCAGCTCCACAAGTGCGGGAGGGCCGGGAGAGCAGTACTTC. This codes for CASSSTSAGGPGEQYF. Together with reference TRBV7-9 and TRBJ2-7, the CDR3 gives the full variable domain: DTGVSQNPRHKITKRGQNVTFRCDPISEHNRLYWYRQTLGQGPEFLTYFQNEAQLEKSRLLSDRFSAERPKGSFSTLEIQRTEQGDSAMYLCASSSTSAGGPGEQYFGPGTRLTVT.

In this sample, this clonotype turned up many times. The chain recombines TRBV3-1 with TRBJ2-5, with D perhaps matching TRBD2 (6 bases). The CDR3 consists of 15 residues. Germline V gene sequence: CDR1 LGHDT, CDR2 YNNKEL (reference sequence). V was clipped by 0 bases and J by 9 bases, with 17 bases between them. CDR3 bases: TGTGCCAGCAGCCAAGATCTGACTACCCGGGGGTCCCAGTACTTC. It is translated as CASSQDLTTRGSQYF.

This clonotype was found many times. V and J are TRBV12-3 or TRBV12-4 and TRBJ1-4, with D unresolved. Trimming stripped 5 bases from V and 7 bases from J, with 14 bases between. CDR3 length: 14 residues. CDR3 amino acids: CASSPREGGEKLFF. Written as DNA, the CDR3 is TGTGCCAGCAGTCCACGGGAGGGTGGTGAAAAACTGTTTTTT.

This chain connects TRBV6-1 to TRBJ2-7; 8 bases agree with TRBD1. Trimming at V came to 8 bases and at J to 7 bases, leaving 13 bases not matched to a gene. CDR1 is MNHNS, CDR2 SASEGT, per germline. This CDR3 has 14 amino acids. CDR3 nucleotide sequence: TGTGCCAGCGGGGGACGGACAGGGTCGTTAGAGCAGTACTTC. Its translation is CASGGRTGSLEQYF.

This clonotype was observed at least ten times. The chain carries TRBV7-2 and TRBJ2-7, with TRBD1 as a possible D gene (5 bases). The CDR3 contains 15 residues. Trimming pared 5 bases from V and 8 bases from J, leaving 22 bases between. Germline lookup yields CDR1 SGHTA and CDR2 FQGNSA. This CDR3 is CASSVQGKHPGQQYF. The CDR3, as DNA: TGTGCCAGCAGCGTCCAGGGAAAGCACCCTGGACAGCAGTACTTC.

This clonotype was recorded at least ten times. The chain combines TRBV12-3 or TRBV12-4 with TRBJ2-7; D is ambiguous. The CDR3 covers 12 residues. V lost 5 bases and J 3 bases, leaving 8 bases between the germline ends. The CDR3 region has the DNA TGTGCCAGCAGTCTACGTGGCTACGAGCAGTACTTC. Its translation: CASSLRGYEQYF.

The chain combines TRBV20-1 with TRBJ2-2; D gene unclear. CDR1 and CDR2 from the germline V gene are DFQATT and SNEGSKA (reference sequence). The CDR3 is 11 amino acids. Trimming stripped 6 bases from V and 6 bases from J, with 8 bases between. The CDR3 protein is CSAPGSGELFF. The DNA for the CDR3 is TGCAGTGCCCCCGGGTCCGGGGAGCTGTTTTTT.

The sample holds many counts of this clonotype. The V gene is TRBV3-1, the J gene TRBJ1-1; 7 nucleotides line up with TRBD1. The V segment lost 5 bases and the J segment 3 bases; nucleotides outside the gene matches: 6. Germline CDR1 is LGHDT and CDR2 is YNNKEL (reference sequence). This CDR3 spans 14 amino acids. The CDR3 DNA reads as TGTGCCAGCAGCAACTCGGGACAGTACACTGAAGCTTTCTTT. Translating it yields CASSNSGQYTEAFF.

Many counts were recorded for this clonotype. The J gene is TRBJ1-5, the V gene TRBV2; TRBD1 might be the D (5 bases). The ends were cut back, 3 bases at V and 5 bases at J, with 11 bases in the middle. The CDR3 length is 14 residues. Germline V gene data show CDR1 as SNHLY and CDR2 as FYNNEI. The CDR3 is CASSDDGAYQPQHF. DNA of the CDR3: TGTGCCAGCAGTGATGACGGGGCCTATCAGCCCCAGCATTTT.

This clonotype was counted ten times or more. The J gene is TRBJ1-1, the V gene TRBV28; D is possibly TRBD1 (5 bases). There are 15 residues in the CDR3. Germline V gives CDR1 MDHEN, CDR2 SYDVKM. The ends were cut back, 3 bases at V and 4 bases at J, with 15 bases in the middle. Here the CDR3 reads CASSFVIFGATEAFF. The DNA for the CDR3 is TGTGCCAGCAGTTTTGTGATTTTCGGGGCCACTGAAGCTTTCTTT. The whole variable domain, filled in from reference TRBV28 and TRBJ1-1, reads DVKVTQSSRYLVKRTGEKVFLECVQDMDHENMFWYRQDPGLGLRLIYFSYDVKMKEKGDIPEGYSVSREKKERFSLILESASTNQTSMYLCASSFVIFGATEAFFGQGTRLTVV.

The gene calls are TRBV30 and TRBJ1-5, with TRBD1 as a possible D gene (6 bases). The length of the CDR3 is 13 residues. Trimming shortened V by 0 bases and J by 6 bases, and 9 bases separated the two germline ends. The germline V gene encodes CDR1 GTSNPN and CDR2 SVGIG (reference sequence). CDR3 DNA: TGTGCCTGGAGTGTGAGGGGGAGTCAGCCCCAGCATTTT. This encodes CAWSVRGSQPQHF. Supplemented by reference TRBV30 and TRBJ1-5, the full variable domain reads SQTIHQWPATLVQPVGSPLSLECTVEGTSNPNLYWYRQAAGRGLQLLFYSVGIGQISSEVPQNLSASRPQDRQFILSSKKLLLSDSGFYLCAWSVRGSQPQHFGDGTRLSIL.

This clonotype was counted ten times or more. V usage is TRBV7-2 and J usage is TRBJ1-1; TRBD1 matches at 7 bases. CDR1 and CDR2 (germline): SGHTA, FQGNSA. The V and J ends lost 4 bases and 4 bases, in that order; junction bases with no gene match: 6. There are 14 residues in the CDR3. The CDR3 is CASSSQGIGTEAFF. For the CDR3, the DNA is TGTGCCAGCAGCTCACAGGGGATTGGCACTGAAGCTTTCTTT. The variable domain in full, with the rest retrieved from reference TRBV7-2 and TRBJ1-1, is GAGVSQSPSNKVTEKGKDVELRCDPISGHTALYWYRQSLGQGLEFLIYFQGNSAPDKSGLPSDRFSAERTGGSVSTLTIQRTQQEDSAVYLCASSSQGIGTEAFFGQGTRLTVV.

Many counts were recorded for this clonotype. The chain has TRBV11-3 and TRBJ2-5; D not certain. The V and J ends lost 1 base and 1 base respectively, with 10 bases between them. CDR1 and CDR2 (germline): SGHNT, YENEEA. The CDR3 covers 15 residues. The CDR3: CASSLGEGPQETQYF. CDR3 coding DNA: TGTGCCAGCAGCTTAGGCGAAGGACCCCAAGAGACCCAGTACTTC.

This clonotype was found a few times. The V and J genes are TRBV7-9 and TRBJ2-5; maybe TRBD1 (6 bases). Germline V gene lookup returns CDR1 SEHNR and CDR2 FQNEAQ (reference sequence). V shed 1 base and J shed 4 bases, with 13 bases lying between them. The CDR3 is made up of 15 amino acids. CDR3 nucleotide sequence: TGTGCCAGCAGCTTAGGCCACAGGGACGGAGAGACCCAGTACTTC. Translated, it gives CASSLGHRDGETQYF.

V is TRBV11-1 and J is TRBJ2-3; 13 bases are shared with TRBD2. The CDR3 contains 16 residues. Germline values: CDR1 SGHAT, CDR2 FQDESV (reference sequence). V was clipped by 4 bases and J by 6 bases; unmatched bases: 7. CDR3 loop: CASSSRGTSGTDTQYF. In nucleotides, the CDR3 is TGTGCCAGCAGCTCCCGAGGGACTAGCGGGACGGATACGCAGTATTTT.

As regards this clonotype: One junction end disagrees with the germline gene, perhaps due to a read error. V is TRBV6-2 or TRBV6-3 and J is TRBJ2-1, with 10 bases fitting TRBD2. CDR1 is MNHEY, CDR2 SVGEGT, per germline. This CDR3 has 13 amino acids. CDR3 protein: CASSYRDGTSVIF. For the CDR3, the DNA is TGTGCCAGCAGTTATCGGGACGGGACTAGCGTAATCTTC.

In its sample, this clonotype was seen many times. V is TRBV28 and J is TRBJ1-4, with 11 nucleotides matching TRBD1. The germline V gene has CDR1 MDHEN and CDR2 SYDVKM. This CDR3 has 16 amino acids. With V trimmed by 5 bases and J by 7 bases, 9 bases remained unmatched. In nucleotides, the CDR3 is TGTGCCAGCAGTCCACTTAGGACAGGGGGCATTGAAAAACTGTTTTTT. It yields the protein CASSPLRTGGIEKLFF. The full variable domain, its missing parts supplied by reference TRBV28 and TRBJ1-4, is DVKVTQSSRYLVKRTGEKVFLECVQDMDHENMFWYRQDPGLGLRLIYFSYDVKMKEKGDIPEGYSVSREKKERFSLILESASTNQTSMYLCASSPLRTGGIEKLFFGSGTQLSVL.

The chain has TRBV9 and TRBJ2-3; tentatively, D is TRBD1 or TRBD2 (6 bases each). Trimming removed 0 bases from V and 4 bases from J, with 12 bases in between. The CDR3 loop spans 15 amino acids. Germline V lookup: CDR1 SGDLS, CDR2 YYNGEE. CDR3 DNA sequence: TGTGCCAGCAGCGTAGTGGAGGGGGTCCCAGATACGCAGTATTTT. It codes for CASSVVEGVPDTQYF.

Ten or more counts support this clonotype. The DNA of the CDR3 is TGTGCCAGCAGCTTGACAGGGGGGGGTCAGCCCCAGCATTTT. Translating gives CASSLTGGGQPQHF. This chain joins TRBV19 and TRBJ1-5; 9 bases align to TRBD1. The trim removed 9 bases at V and 6 bases at J, leaving 9 bases unmatched. Germline V gene sequence: CDR1 LNHDA, CDR2 SQIVND (reference sequence). The CDR3 runs to 14 residues.

The rearrangement joins TRBV6-2 or TRBV6-3 to TRBJ2-1; D gene unclear. This CDR3 is built from 14 residues. CDR1 is MNHEY and CDR2 is SVGEGT in the germline V gene. With 5 bases removed from V and 6 bases from J, the gap between germline ends came to 14 bases. DNA of the CDR3: TGTGCCAGCAGTCCCTACTCCCGGTTCAATGAGCAGTTCTTC. Its protein is CASSPYSRFNEQFF.

The V call is TRBV6-1, the J call TRBJ1-4, with TRBD1 as a possible D gene (6 bases). Germline values: CDR1 MNHNS, CDR2 SASEGT. Deletions cut 6 bases from V and 6 bases from J, with 17 bases between. The CDR3 loop spans 15 amino acids. The CDR3 nucleotides read TGTGCCAGCAGCAACAGGGAGGGAAGGGATGAAAAACTGTTTTTT. The encoded protein is CASSNREGRDEKLFF.

A note on this clonotype: This likely traces to a read error, being one base from a far larger clone. A read error is likely, as this CDR3 ends without the conserved phenylalanine or tryptophan. The rearrangement uses TRBV6-2 or TRBV6-3 and TRBJ1-2, with D possibly being TRBD1 (5 bases). Germline CDR1 reads MNHEY; CDR2 reads SVGEGT. The CDR3 extends over 13 amino acids. Between the trimmed V and J ends, which lost 5 bases and 7 bases, there was a span of 14 bases. CDR3 sequence reads: CASSEWAGSGYTS. In DNA form, the CDR3 reads TGTGCCAGCAGTGAATGGGCAGGGAGTGGCTACACCTCC.